The 9 T cell receptor beta chains reported below all come from one sample, sequenced in a study of T cell responses to AZD1222 COVID-19 vaccine. Here immunoSEQ multiplex PCR was the method, and the copy in TCRdb shows in-frame clones only, minus some. The data show 100,000 to 150,000 clones, with approximately 93% seen just once and 5.4% held by the top ten. Source: peripheral blood, taken on day 0 of AZD1222 vaccination. These receptor sequences come from an adult in good health.

V and J are TRBV11-2 and TRBJ2-5, with no clear D. The V gene lost 2 bases and the J gene lost 5 bases, with 9 bases spanning the gap. The CDR3 extends over 13 amino acids. The germline V gene encodes CDR1 SGHAT and CDR2 FQNNGV. CDR3 amino acids: CASSLIRAETQYF. The CDR3 bases are TGTGCCAGCAGCTTAATTCGTGCGGAGACCCAGTACTTC.

This chain uses TRBV30 with TRBJ2-3, with D perhaps TRBD2 (6 bases). Trimming cost V 6 bases and J 0 bases, with 10 bases left between them. Germline V gives CDR1 GTSNPN, CDR2 SVGIG (reference sequence). The CDR3 extends over 13 amino acids. CDR3 sequence reads: CACRDWSTDTQYF. CDR3 DNA: TGTGCCTGTCGGGACTGGAGCACAGATACGCAGTATTTT.

The chain is built from TRBV10-3 and TRBJ1-3; D not resolved. The CDR3 has 16 amino acids. Germline CDR1 and CDR2: ENHRY and SYGVKD. V was pared by 0 bases and J by 7 bases, with 16 bases between. The CDR3 nucleotides are TGTGCCATCAGTGAGTCGGGCGTTTCTCGAGGGAACACCATATATTTT. Translating it yields CAISESGVSRGNTIYF.

The chain combines TRBV5-1 with TRBJ2-7; D may be TRBD1 (6 bases). The CDR3 is 14 amino acids. The V end was cut by 0 bases, the J end by 6 bases, with 13 bases between. Germline loops: CDR1 SGHRS, CDR2 YFSETQ. The CDR3 nucleotides read TGCGCCAGCAGCTTGGCCAGGTTGGGGGCCGAGCAGTACTTC. This encodes CASSLARLGAEQYF.

This rearrangement joins TRBV5-1 to TRBJ2-7; D perhaps matches TRBD2 (5 bases). Between the trimmed V and J ends, which lost 0 bases and 7 bases, there was a span of 11 bases. Germline V gene sequence: CDR1 SGHRS, CDR2 YFSETQ. There are 13 residues in the CDR3. CDR3 loop: CASSLDGITEQYF. The CDR3, as DNA: TGCGCCAGCAGCTTGGACGGGATAACGGAGCAGTACTTC. Complete variable domain (other parts from reference TRBV5-1 and TRBJ2-7): KAGVTQTPRYLIKTRGQQVTLSCSPISGHRSVSWYQQTPGQGLQFLFEYFSETQRNKGNFPGRFSGRQFSNSRSEMNVSTLELGDSALYLCASSLDGITEQYFGPGTRLTVT.

V gene TRBV28 combines with J gene TRBJ1-1, with D tentatively TRBD1 (5 bases). From germline, CDR1 is MDHEN and CDR2 SYDVKM. The germline V and J ends were trimmed by 8 bases and 8 bases, with 18 bases remaining between them. The CDR3 runs to 13 residues. CDR3 protein: CASGQAPGVEAFF. The CDR3, as DNA: TGTGCCAGCGGTCAGGCCCCGGGGGTAGAAGCTTTCTTT.

V usage is TRBV7-2 and J usage is TRBJ2-3, with 14 bases that match TRBD2. Germline CDR1 is SGHTA and CDR2 is FQGNSA. This CDR3 is built from 17 residues. The V segment lost 5 bases and the J segment 2 bases; nucleotides outside the gene matches: 6. As DNA, the CDR3 is TGTGCCAGCAGCCCGGGACTAGCGGGGGCCTTCACAGATACGCAGTATTTT. Amino acid sequence: CASSPGLAGAFTDTQYF.

This clone was recorded once. The CDR3 DNA reads TGTGCCAGCAGCGTAGGGCTAGCGGGAGGTGAGCAGTTCTTC. As protein: CASSVGLAGGEQFF. The chain is built from TRBV9 and TRBJ2-1; 11 positions agree with TRBD2. With 0 bases clipped from V and 9 bases from J, the junction kept 2 bases outside the gene matches. This CDR3 spans 14 amino acids. Germline lookup yields CDR1 SGDLS and CDR2 YYNGEE.

The chain joins TRBV7-2 to TRBJ2-2, with D perhaps TRBD2 (6 bases). The CDR3 loop spans 14 amino acids. The V gene lost 9 bases and the J gene lost 1 base, with 12 bases spanning the gap. The germline V gene has CDR1 SGHTA and CDR2 FQGNSA. The CDR3 DNA reads TGTGCCAGGGGGGACTTCATGAACACCGGGGAGCTGTTTTTT. It encodes CARGDFMNTGELFF.